The 27 T cell receptor beta chains presented below share a single source sample, sequenced in a study of shared clonotypes between healthy human individuals. Terminally differentiated effector memory CD45RA+ cells were excluded by CCR7 positive selection of CD45RO-negative cells. Clones were sequenced by immunoSEQ multiplex PCR, and TCRdb holds only the in-frame ones, with some missing. The sample lists more than 500,000 clones; 85% to 95% were seen once. Material for sequencing was naive CD8+ T cells sorted from blood. These TCRs come from a woman aged 25 to 39 in good health.

The CDR3 region has the DNA TGTGCCAGCAGCCGGACTAGCGGGATGCCTGAGCAGTTCTTC. It encodes CASSRTSGMPEQFF. The chain couples TRBV2 to TRBJ2-1; 12 bases line up with TRBD2. This CDR3 spans 14 amino acids. Unmatched junction bases numbered 6, after V lost 6 bases and J lost 9 bases. Per germline, CDR1 SNHLY and CDR2 FYNNEI. The variable domain in full, completed from reference TRBV2 and TRBJ2-1, reads EPEVTQTPSHQVTQMGQEVILRCVPISNHLYFYWYRQILGQKVEFLVSFYNNEISEKSEIFDDQFSVERPDGSNFTLKIRSTKLEDSAMYFCASSRTSGMPEQFFGPGTRLTVL.

V gene TRBV27 combines with J gene TRBJ2-7; 8 bases align to TRBD1. CDR1 is MNHEY, CDR2 SMNVEV, per germline (reference sequence). V shed 6 bases, J shed 1 base, and the junction held 11 bases outside the gene matches. The CDR3 spans 16 residues. The CDR3 bases are TGTGCCAGCAGACCGGCCGGGACAGGCCGTTCCTACGAGCAGTACTTC. Its protein is CASRPAGTGRSYEQYF.

The J gene is TRBJ1-3, the V gene TRBV5-1; 11 nucleotides match TRBD1. Trimming removed 4 bases from V and 2 bases from J; junction bases left unmatched: 2. Germline CDR1 and CDR2: SGHRS and YFSETQ. The CDR3 length is 15 residues. CDR3 coding DNA: TGCGCCAGCAGCGCGGACAGGGGGCCTGGAAACACCATATATTTT. It yields the protein CASSADRGPGNTIYF.

V and J are TRBV28 and TRBJ2-6, with 7 bases aligning to TRBD2. The CDR3 covers 15 residues. Germline V gives CDR1 MDHEN, CDR2 SYDVKM. The ends lost 8 bases at V and 1 base at J; junction bases unmatched: 5. CDR3 loop: CASAREGSGANVLTF. The CDR3 bases are TGTGCCAGCGCTAGGGAGGGATCTGGGGCCAACGTCCTGACTTTC.

The chain joins TRBV7-8 to TRBJ2-7; 8 bases line up with TRBD1. Germline values: CDR1 SGHVS, CDR2 FQNEAQ. The CDR3 spans 15 residues. After removal of 3 bases from V and 2 bases from J, the junction contained 6 bases not matched to a gene. This CDR3 is CASSFHRGDAYEQYF. The CDR3 region has the DNA TGTGCCAGCAGCTTCCACAGGGGGGATGCCTACGAGCAGTACTTC.

This clone appeared a single time. V gene TRBV2 combines with J gene TRBJ1-5; 9 bases are shared with TRBD1. Trimming took 4 bases from V and 3 from J; bases not matched to a gene: 4. CDR3 length: 15 residues. The germline V gene has CDR1 SNHLY and CDR2 FYNNEI. CDR3 in amino acids: CASSAGTGNNQPQHF. Written as DNA, the CDR3 is TGTGCCAGCAGTGCCGGGACAGGGAACAATCAGCCCCAGCATTTT.

The chain combines TRBV4-1 with TRBJ1-1; D not certain. V was clipped by 1 base and J by 0 bases, with 6 bases between them. CDR3 length: 14 residues. Per the germline V gene, CDR1 is MGHRA and CDR2 is YSYEKL. For the CDR3, the DNA is TGCGCCAGCAGCCAAGCAAGGATGAACACTGAAGCTTTCTTT. Translated: CASSQARMNTEAFF.

On this clone itself: Other nucleotide sequences in the sample specify the same CDR3. The chain couples TRBV5-6 to TRBJ2-5; maybe TRBD2 (6 bases). Trimming stripped 1 base from V and 4 bases from J, with 8 bases between. The length of the CDR3 is 13 residues. The germline V gene encodes CDR1 SGHDT and CDR2 YYEEEE. CDR3: CASSLWGGETQYF. The CDR3 DNA sequence: TGTGCCAGCAGCTTGTGGGGAGGAGAGACCCAGTACTTC.

The rearrangement joins TRBV27 to TRBJ2-2; TRBD1 aligns across 7 bases. Germline V gene lookup returns CDR1 MNHEY and CDR2 SMNVEV (reference sequence). The CDR3 runs to 15 residues. Losses at the gene ends were 6 bases for V and 4 bases for J; bases not matched to a gene: 8. CDR3 sequence: CASSPRDRITGELFF. CDR3 sequence (DNA): TGTGCCAGCAGCCCCCGGGACAGAATCACCGGGGAGCTGTTTTTT.

DNA of the CDR3: TGTGCCAGCAGCTTAGGGGGTCCGCAAGAGACCCAGTACTTC. It encodes CASSLGGPQETQYF. This chain links TRBV13 with TRBJ2-5, with D uncertain. This CDR3 comprises 14 residues. Germline assignment: CDR1 PRHDT and CDR2 FYEKMQ (reference sequence). V was trimmed by 0 bases and J by 2 bases, leaving 7 bases between them.

This sequence joins TRBV19 and TRBJ2-1, with TRBD2 matching over 14 bases. Germline V lookup: CDR1 LNHDA, CDR2 SQIVND (reference sequence). The CDR3 runs to 19 residues. The CDR3 loop is CPLGSPGLAGVSSYNEQFF. CDR3 in DNA: TGTCCTTTAGGTTCTCCGGGACTAGCGGGAGTAAGCTCCTACAATGAGCAGTTCTTC.

The V call is TRBV10-2, the J call TRBJ2-7, with TRBD2 identical over 7 bases. The CDR3 spans 16 residues. J was trimmed by 2 bases and V by 6 bases; bases with no gene match: 13. Germline assignment: CDR1 WSHSY and CDR2 SAAADI. The CDR3 region has the DNA TGCGCCAGCAGAGACATAGGAGGGAGGGCTCCCTACGAGCAGTACTTC. It is translated as CASRDIGGRAPYEQYF.

This clone occurred a few times. The V gene is TRBV7-9, the J gene TRBJ2-7; possible D gene TRBD2, 5 bases. The V gene lost 7 bases and the J gene lost 6 bases, with 16 bases spanning the gap. The CDR3 is made up of 13 amino acids. Germline V lookup: CDR1 SEHNR, CDR2 FQNEAQ (reference sequence). CDR3 DNA sequence: TGTGCCAGCAACACTAGAACCTTGTCCGAGCAGTACTTC. Translating it yields CASNTRTLSEQYF.

The CDR3 DNA reads as TGTGCCAGCAGCAAACTAACAGGGTTCAATGAGCAGTTCTTC. It yields the protein CASSKLTGFNEQFF. The V gene is TRBV7-8, the J gene TRBJ2-1, with D perhaps TRBD1 (6 bases). In germline, CDR1 is SGHVS, CDR2 FQNEAQ. The CDR3 runs 14 residues. V was clipped by 5 bases and J by 6 bases, with 14 bases between them.

The rearrangement links TRBV5-4 to TRBJ2-1, with TRBD2 matching 13 bases. Per germline, CDR1 SGHNT and CDR2 YYREEE (reference sequence). The junction had 10 bases not matched to a gene; V was cut back by 0 bases and J by 7 bases. The CDR3 loop spans 18 amino acids. The CDR3, as DNA: TGTGCCAGCAGCTTGGGGAGACTAGCGGGAGGTATCGGGAATGAGCAGTTCTTC. This translates into CASSLGRLAGGIGNEQFF.

The CDR3 spells CASSPLTMDRDGYTEAFF. CDR3 coding DNA: TGTGCCAGCAGTCCCCTGACAATGGACAGGGATGGGTACACTGAAGCTTTCTTT. V usage is TRBV27 and J usage is TRBJ1-1, with 8 nucleotides matching TRBD1. The ends lost 5 bases at V and 3 bases at J; junction bases unmatched: 17. The V gene's germline CDR1 is MNHEY and CDR2 SMNVEV (reference sequence). The CDR3 runs to 18 residues.

The V gene is TRBV9, the J gene TRBJ2-1; TRBD2 matches at 13 bases. The CDR3 loop spans 14 amino acids. Per the germline V gene, CDR1 is SGDLS and CDR2 is YYNGEE. Unmatched junction bases numbered 2, after V lost 3 bases and J lost 8 bases. The CDR3 is CASSAGLAGYEQFF. The CDR3 bases are TGTGCCAGCAGCGCGGGACTAGCGGGATATGAGCAGTTCTTC.

The CDR3 region has the DNA TGTGCCAGCAGCTCTCTCTCCCAACAGGGAGCTCGGGCCAACGTCCTGACTTTC. Translating gives CASSSLSQQGARANVLTF. The chain carries TRBV7-9 and TRBJ2-6, with D maybe TRBD1 (6 bases). Trimming cost V 4 bases and J 5 bases, with 21 bases left between them. This CDR3 region has 18 residues. The V gene's germline CDR1 is SEHNR and CDR2 FQNEAQ (reference sequence). The full variable domain, rest sourced from reference TRBV7-9 and TRBJ2-6, is DTGVSQNPRHKITKRGQNVTFRCDPISEHNRLYWYRQTLGQGPEFLTYFQNEAQLEKSRLLSDRFSAERPKGSFSTLEIQRTEQGDSAMYLCASSSLSQQGARANVLTFGAGSRLTVL.

Remarks on this clone: Within the sample, other DNA sequences also encode this same CDR3. This chain joins TRBV9 and TRBJ2-7; 8 bases match TRBD1. V lost 2 bases, J lost 1 base, and 5 bases stayed unmatched. This CDR3 is built from 15 residues. Per the germline V gene, CDR1 is SGDLS and CDR2 is YYNGEE. CDR3 nucleotides: TGTGCCAGCAGCGTCGGACAGGGTCGGTCCTACGAGCAGTACTTC. This encodes CASSVGQGRSYEQYF.

The chain uses TRBV5-4 and TRBJ2-7, with 8 positions matching TRBD2. J gave up 9 bases and V 4 bases, and 18 bases lay outside the gene matches. The CDR3 length is 16 residues. Germline V lookup: CDR1 SGHNT, CDR2 YYREEE (reference sequence). Here the CDR3 reads CASSPTPGLDIFGQYF. The DNA of the CDR3 is TGTGCCAGCAGCCCAACACCGGGACTAGATATTTTTGGGCAGTACTTC.

The chain recombines TRBV18 with TRBJ2-3; no clear D. CDR1 is KGHSH, CDR2 LQKENI, per germline. The V end lost 3 bases, the J end lost 0 bases, and 10 bases lay between the germline ends. This CDR3 is built from 15 residues. CDR3 sequence (DNA): TGTGCCAGCTCACCCAGTAAGCGAAGCACAGATACGCAGTATTTT. It codes for CASSPSKRSTDTQYF.

The chain uses TRBV15 and TRBJ2-1; unclear D gene. This CDR3 contains 13 residues. Germline-derived CDR1 and CDR2 are LNHNV and YYDKDF (reference sequence). The germline V and J ends were trimmed by 0 bases and 6 bases, with 6 bases remaining between them. The CDR3 sequence: CATSRDWANEQFF. The CDR3 nucleotides read TGTGCCACCAGCAGAGATTGGGCCAATGAGCAGTTCTTC.

This CDR3 is CASSSPSTDTQYF. The CDR3 coding sequence is TGTGCCAGCAGTTCCCCTAGCACAGATACGCAGTATTTT. This chain connects TRBV28 to TRBJ2-3, with D uncertain. The CDR3 has 13 residues. CDR1 is MDHEN, CDR2 SYDVKM, per germline. Trimming cost V 4 bases and J 0 bases, with 5 bases left between them.

The chain recombines TRBV4-1 with TRBJ2-1, with 13 bases that match TRBD2. The germline gives CDR1 MGHRA, CDR2 YSYEKL. The V segment lost 4 bases and the J segment 6 bases; nucleotides outside the gene matches: 3. This CDR3 comprises 15 residues. The CDR3 DNA is TGCGCCAGCAGCCCGGGACTAGCGGGATCCAATGAGCAGTTCTTC. Its protein is CASSPGLAGSNEQFF.

The chain links TRBV28 to TRBJ2-2; D is undetermined. V was trimmed by 8 bases and J by 1 base, leaving 11 bases between them. In germline, CDR1 is MDHEN, CDR2 SYDVKM. The CDR3 loop spans 14 amino acids. This CDR3 reads CASLVAGNTGELFF. The CDR3 coding sequence is TGTGCCAGCCTGGTCGCCGGGAACACCGGGGAGCTGTTTTTT.

The genes are TRBV18 and TRBJ2-5, with TRBD2 identical over 11 bases. The J call could be wrong; TRBJ2-7 is a better fit for the DNA end. The CDR3 contains 14 residues. The V gene's germline CDR1 is KGHSH and CDR2 LQKENI. CDR3 sequence (DNA): TGTGCCAGCTCTGCCGGGACTAGCGGTTACGAGCAGTACTTC. This gives the protein CASSAGTSGYEQYF.

V and J are TRBV9 and TRBJ2-1, with 9 bases matching TRBD2. CDR3 length equals 15 residues. CDR1 is SGDLS, CDR2 YYNGEE, per germline. After removal of 6 bases from V and 6 bases from J, the junction contained 10 bases not matched to a gene. The DNA of the CDR3 is TGTGCCAGCACCAAGGTTAGCGGGAGAGCCAATGAGCAGTTCTTC. It yields the protein CASTKVSGRANEQFF.